One sample yielded the 11 T cell receptor beta chains listed below, sequenced in a study of cytomegalovirus exposure and HLA in healthy donors. PCR amplification relied on 60 Vbeta primers (plus 13 Jbeta primers). TCRdb's table, derived via immunoSEQ multiplex PCR, lists solely in-frame clones and lacks some. The table shows roughly 150,000 clones, with around 75% occurring only once. Sequencing used PBMCs. Source of these receptors: a male donor in good health and CMV-seronegative.

This rearrangement joins TRBV27 to TRBJ2-7; 10 bases fit TRBD2. Germline V gene sequence: CDR1 MNHEY, CDR2 SMNVEV (reference sequence). This CDR3 has 15 residues. The trim removed 5 bases at V and 1 base at J, leaving 5 bases unmatched. The CDR3 protein is CASSPLAGGSYEQYF. The CDR3 nucleotides read TGTGCCAGCAGTCCCTTAGCGGGGGGATCCTACGAGCAGTACTTC.

This chain connects TRBV6-1 to TRBJ2-7; perhaps TRBD1 as D (5 bases). Germline V lookup: CDR1 MNHNS, CDR2 SASEGT. Between the trimmed V and J ends, which lost 7 bases and 0 bases, there was a span of 16 bases. CDR3 length: 15 residues. The CDR3 protein is CASTAYADSSYEQYF. As DNA, the CDR3 is TGTGCCAGCACCGCTTATGCAGACAGCTCCTACGAGCAGTACTTC.

The chain combines TRBV10-3 with TRBJ2-3, with no clear D. The CDR3 spans 15 residues. Germline V gene sequence: CDR1 ENHRY, CDR2 SYGVKD. V was pared by 4 bases and J by 0 bases, with 11 bases between. CDR3 sequence: CAISGASRSTDTQYF. CDR3 coding DNA: TGTGCCATCAGTGGAGCGTCGAGAAGCACAGATACGCAGTATTTT.

CDR3 bases: TGTGCCAGCTCACTTAACTCGGGACAGGGGGGGAGTGAGCAGTTCTTC. Protein sequence: CASSLNSGQGGSEQFF. The V and J genes are TRBV18 and TRBJ2-1; 11 bases fit TRBD1. The germline gives CDR1 KGHSH, CDR2 LQKENI. V lost 4 bases, J lost 9 bases, and 11 bases stayed unmatched. The CDR3 totals 16 residues.

The chain has TRBV7-6 and TRBJ2-3, with 9 bases identical to TRBD2. Germline lookup yields CDR1 SGHVS and CDR2 FNYEAQ. This CDR3 has 16 amino acids. Trimming took 2 bases from V and 3 from J; bases not matched to a gene: 6. The CDR3 protein is CASSLRSRGGTDTQYF. The CDR3 nucleotides are TGTGCCAGCAGCTTACGATCGCGGGGGGGGACAGATACGCAGTATTTT.

This clone showed up just a few times. The chain links TRBV4-2 to TRBJ2-5; TRBD2 matches at 7 bases. This CDR3 is built from 17 residues. Per germline, CDR1 LGHNA and CDR2 YNFKEQ. The ends lost 3 bases at V and 1 base at J; junction bases unmatched: 11. CDR3 nucleotide sequence: TGTGCCAGCAGCCAGACGGGTCAGCGGGGACCCCAAGAGACCCAGTACTTC. Residues: CASSQTGQRGPQETQYF.

The chain employs TRBV11-2 and TRBJ1-5, with 11 bases fitting TRBD1. This CDR3 comprises 19 residues. The germline V gene has CDR1 SGHAT and CDR2 FQNNGV. V lost 5 bases, J lost 11 bases, and 23 bases stayed unmatched. The chain's CDR3 is CASSLGLGGQGGWSRAQHF. In DNA, the CDR3 is TGTGCCAGCAGCCTAGGGTTAGGGGGACAGGGGGGTTGGAGCAGAGCCCAGCATTTT.

A single count supports this clone. This chain connects TRBV27 to TRBJ2-6, with D possibly matching TRBD2 (5 bases). V dropped 8 bases and J dropped 0 bases, with 5 bases sitting between them. The germline gives CDR1 MNHEY, CDR2 SMNVEV (reference sequence). The CDR3 totals 13 residues. CDR3 region: CASRGSGANVLTF. The DNA for the CDR3 is TGTGCCAGCCGGGGCTCTGGGGCCAACGTCCTGACTTTC.

The chain combines TRBV19 with TRBJ1-5; weak D call: TRBD1 (5 bases). The germline V gene encodes CDR1 LNHDA and CDR2 SQIVND (reference sequence). Trimming pared 3 bases from V and 2 bases from J, leaving 17 bases between. CDR3 length equals 17 residues. CDR3 nucleotides: TGTGCCAGTAGTATGTCCGGGGGGAATAGGGGCAATCAGCCCCAGCATTTT. Its translation: CASSMSGGNRGNQPQHF.

The V gene is TRBV4-1, the J gene TRBJ2-7; TRBD2 matches 11 bases. In germline, CDR1 is MGHRA, CDR2 YSYEKL. V lost 2 bases to trimming and J lost 2 bases; unmatched junction nucleotides: 5. This CDR3 has 16 amino acids. CDR3 amino acids: CASSQTPGLAAYEQYF. The CDR3 nucleotides are TGCGCCAGCAGCCAAACCCCGGGACTAGCGGCCTACGAGCAGTACTTC.

The chain employs TRBV13 and TRBJ2-7; 7 bases line up with TRBD1. Germline trimming cut 6 bases from V and 2 bases from J; bases unmatched to any gene: 7. The CDR3 is 14 residues long. The germline CDR1 and CDR2 sequences are PRHDT and FYEKMQ (reference sequence). In DNA, the CDR3 is TGTGCCAGCAGTGACGACAGGGTCCCCTACGAGCAGTACTTC. It codes for CASSDDRVPYEQYF.